This TCR beta chain is drawn from a study of blood T cell repertoires in COVID-19 (dated by TCRdb to the early 2020s). About the full investigation: The collaborator samples originated in the United States, Italy and Spain and spanned the acute and convalescent phases of COVID-19. The repertoires were released in a freely available public database meant as a resource for research on the immune response to SARS-CoV-2. Samples came from the ongoing ImmuneRACE study (first 160 participants) plus 1,254 subjects from 6 global collaborators. Subjects who had been exposed to COVID-19, were actively infected with it, or had recovered from it provided the deeply sampled blood TCRbeta repertoires that made up the dataset. Nearly every sample came with metadata listing a de-identified subject ID, COVID-19 status, age in years and sex. The material from the prospective study consisted of cDNA or gDNA derived from T cells, B-cell-depleted T cells, or PBMCs. Where available, HLA class I and class II types were obtained from metadata supplied by the sample provider rather than from assay-based typing.

Whole blood was collected in K2EDTA tubes by collaborating institutions according to the institutions' own protocols. For TCRbeta analysis, collaborator samples were shipped as frozen whole blood, as isolated PBMCs, or as DNA extracted from either sample type. The CDR1 and CDR2 encoded by the germline V gene (reference sequence) are LGHDT and YNNKEL. From the cysteine up to the phenylalanine, the CDR3 has a length of 13 residues. Only the CDR3 part of the read is kept: 39 bases, read in frame from the first base. The trim is 4 bases for V and 6 bases for J, with a gap of 12 bases between the germline ends. The study at large found these results: Clinical and demographic metadata were provided uncurated, with the amount varying by source and participant.

A remark on this clone: Its antigen is still unknown. Base qualities were left out, and no much larger clone turns up one base away.

The immunoSEQ Assay, a bias-controlled multiplex PCR, was used to amplify TCRbeta CDR3 regions from genomic DNA. The paper's data handling went like this. Nucleated cell counts per sample were estimated from amplification of reference gene primers within the assay. Sequence reads were collapsed and filtered to measure the absolute abundance of every unique TCRbeta CDR3 rearrangement. For each sample, productive Simpson clonality was calculated as the square root of Simpson's diversity index across productive rearrangements. Here the immuneACCESS table is served through TCRdb, limited to in-frame sequences with V and J called. Missing clones are a known gap in these copies; in checked studies unresolved V genes cover under half, and the rest lacks a known reason. That table supplies the V and J calls and clone size; D and trimming were determined from the DNA. The sample has around 200,000 clones on record, more than 70% of them singletons. The ten most abundant clones make up approximately 7.4% of the sample.

This receptor was obtained from a woman between 45 and 65 years old with acute or convalescent COVID-19. The chain joins TRBV3-1 (or the pseudogene TRBV3-2) to TRBJ1-2; TRBD1 is perhaps the D gene, given 6 matching bases. The sample comprised peripheral blood. The CDR3 protein: CASSLQGRDGYTF. Read as DNA, the sequence is TGTGCCAGCAGCCTACAGGGAAGAGATGGCTACACCTTC.